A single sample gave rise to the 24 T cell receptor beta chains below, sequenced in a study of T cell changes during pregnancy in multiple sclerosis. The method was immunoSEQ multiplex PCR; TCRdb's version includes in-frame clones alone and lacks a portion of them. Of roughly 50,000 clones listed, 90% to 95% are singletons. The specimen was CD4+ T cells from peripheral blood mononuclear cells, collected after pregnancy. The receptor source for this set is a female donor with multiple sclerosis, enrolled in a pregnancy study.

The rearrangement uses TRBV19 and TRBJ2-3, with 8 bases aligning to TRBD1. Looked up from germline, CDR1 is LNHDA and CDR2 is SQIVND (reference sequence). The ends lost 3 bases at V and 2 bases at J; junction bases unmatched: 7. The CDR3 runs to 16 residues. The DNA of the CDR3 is TGTGCCAGTAGTATCATAGGGACAGGAATCACAGATACGCAGTATTTT. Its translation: CASSIIGTGITDTQYF.

The CDR3 reads CASTRDRGNIQYF. The DNA for the CDR3 is TGTGCCAGCACGAGGGACAGGGGGAACATTCAGTACTTC. V is TRBV6-1 and J is TRBJ2-4, with 11 nucleotides matching TRBD1. CDR3 length: 13 amino acids. In germline, CDR1 is MNHNS, CDR2 SASEGT. V lost 7 bases to trimming and J lost 7 bases; unmatched junction nucleotides: 3.

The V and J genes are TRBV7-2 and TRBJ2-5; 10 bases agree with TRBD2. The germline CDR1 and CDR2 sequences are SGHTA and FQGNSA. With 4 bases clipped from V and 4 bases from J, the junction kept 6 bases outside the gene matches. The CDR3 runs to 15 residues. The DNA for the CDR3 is TGTGCCAGCAGCTGGAGCGGGAGGGGATCAGAGACCCAGTACTTC. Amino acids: CASSWSGRGSETQYF.

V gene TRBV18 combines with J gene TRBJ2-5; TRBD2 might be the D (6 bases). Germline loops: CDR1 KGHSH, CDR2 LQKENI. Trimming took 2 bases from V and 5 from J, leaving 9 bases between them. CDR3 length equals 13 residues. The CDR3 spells CASSPGSGETQYF. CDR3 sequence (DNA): TGTGCCAGCTCACCAGGGAGCGGGGAGACCCAGTACTTC.

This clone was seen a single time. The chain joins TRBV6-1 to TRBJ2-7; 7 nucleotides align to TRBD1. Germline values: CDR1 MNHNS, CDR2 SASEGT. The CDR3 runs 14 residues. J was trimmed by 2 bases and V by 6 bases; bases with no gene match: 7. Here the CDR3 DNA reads TGTGCCAGCAGCACCCGGGACAGAACCTACGAGCAGTACTTC. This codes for CASSTRDRTYEQYF.

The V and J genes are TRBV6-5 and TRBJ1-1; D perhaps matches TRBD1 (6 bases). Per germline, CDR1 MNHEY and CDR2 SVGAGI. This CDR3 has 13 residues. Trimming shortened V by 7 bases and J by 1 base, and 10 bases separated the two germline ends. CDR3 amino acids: CASTRDKNTEAFF. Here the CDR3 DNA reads TGTGCCAGCACCCGGGACAAGAACACTGAAGCTTTCTTT.

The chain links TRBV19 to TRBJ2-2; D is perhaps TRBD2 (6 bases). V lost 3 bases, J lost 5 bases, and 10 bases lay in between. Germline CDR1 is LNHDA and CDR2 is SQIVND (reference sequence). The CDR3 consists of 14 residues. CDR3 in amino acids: CASSISRGTGELFF. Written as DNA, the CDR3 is TGTGCCAGTAGTATCTCTCGGGGGACCGGGGAGCTGTTTTTT.

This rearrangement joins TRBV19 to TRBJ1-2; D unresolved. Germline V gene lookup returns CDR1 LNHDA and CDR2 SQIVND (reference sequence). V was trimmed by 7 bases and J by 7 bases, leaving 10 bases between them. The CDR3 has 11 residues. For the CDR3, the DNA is TGTGCCAGTAATTCCGGGGTTGGCTACACCTTC. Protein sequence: CASNSGVGYTF.

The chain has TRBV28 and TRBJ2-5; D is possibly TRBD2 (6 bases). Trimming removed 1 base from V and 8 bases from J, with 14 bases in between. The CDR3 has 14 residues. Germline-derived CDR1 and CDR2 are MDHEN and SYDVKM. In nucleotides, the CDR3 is TGTGCCAGCAGTTTATCCGGGGGTCCTGTAACCCAGTACTTC. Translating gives CASSLSGGPVTQYF.

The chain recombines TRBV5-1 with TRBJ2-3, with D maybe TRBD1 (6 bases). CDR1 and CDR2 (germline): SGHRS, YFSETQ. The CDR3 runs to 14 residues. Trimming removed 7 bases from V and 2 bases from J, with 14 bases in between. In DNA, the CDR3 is TGCGCCAGCGGCCGGGACACGACCACAGATACGCAGTATTTT. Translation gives CASGRDTTTDTQYF.

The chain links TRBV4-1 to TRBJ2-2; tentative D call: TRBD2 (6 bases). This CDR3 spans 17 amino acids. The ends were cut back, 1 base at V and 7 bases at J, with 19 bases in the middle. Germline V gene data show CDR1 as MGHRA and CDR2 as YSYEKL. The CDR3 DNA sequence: TGCGCCAGCAGCCAAGTAACCGGGACTCCTAGGCGCGGGGAGCTGTTTTTT. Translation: CASSQVTGTPRRGELFF.

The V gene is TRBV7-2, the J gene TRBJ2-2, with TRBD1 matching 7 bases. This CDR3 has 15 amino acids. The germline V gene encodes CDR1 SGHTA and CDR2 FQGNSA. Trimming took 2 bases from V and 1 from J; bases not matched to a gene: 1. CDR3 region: CASSLRQGNTGELFF. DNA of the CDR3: TGTGCCAGCAGCTTAAGACAGGGGAACACCGGGGAGCTGTTTTTT.

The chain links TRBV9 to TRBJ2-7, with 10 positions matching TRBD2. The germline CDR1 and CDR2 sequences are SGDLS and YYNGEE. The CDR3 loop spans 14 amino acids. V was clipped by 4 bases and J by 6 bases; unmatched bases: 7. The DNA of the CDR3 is TGTGCCAGCAGCCGGCTAGCGGGAGTTGGCGAGCAGTACTTC. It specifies CASSRLAGVGEQYF.

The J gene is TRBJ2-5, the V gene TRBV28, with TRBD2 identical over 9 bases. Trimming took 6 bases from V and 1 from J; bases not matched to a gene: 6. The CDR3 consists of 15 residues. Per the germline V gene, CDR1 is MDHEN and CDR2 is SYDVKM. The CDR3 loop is CASSLRLAAQETQYF. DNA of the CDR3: TGTGCCAGCAGCCTCCGACTAGCGGCCCAAGAGACCCAGTACTTC.

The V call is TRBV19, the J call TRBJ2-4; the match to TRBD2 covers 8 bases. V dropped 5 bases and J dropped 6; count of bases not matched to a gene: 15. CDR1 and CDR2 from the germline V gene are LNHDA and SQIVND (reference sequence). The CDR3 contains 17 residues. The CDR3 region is CASSRGEVAGPINIQYF. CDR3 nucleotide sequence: TGTGCCAGTAGTCGTGGGGAGGTAGCGGGACCCATAAACATTCAGTACTTC.

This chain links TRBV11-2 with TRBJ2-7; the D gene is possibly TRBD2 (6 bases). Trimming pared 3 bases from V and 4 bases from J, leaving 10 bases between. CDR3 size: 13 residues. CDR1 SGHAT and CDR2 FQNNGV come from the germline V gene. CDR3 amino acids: CASSLREGYEQYF. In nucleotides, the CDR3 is TGTGCCAGCAGCTTGCGGGAAGGGTACGAGCAGTACTTC. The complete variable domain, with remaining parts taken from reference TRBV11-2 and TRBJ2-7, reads EAGVAQSPRYKIIEKRQSVAFWCNPISGHATLYWYQQILGQGPKLLIQFQNNGVVDDSQLPKDRFSAERLKGVDSTLKIQPAKLEDSAVYLCASSLREGYEQYFGPGTRLTVT.

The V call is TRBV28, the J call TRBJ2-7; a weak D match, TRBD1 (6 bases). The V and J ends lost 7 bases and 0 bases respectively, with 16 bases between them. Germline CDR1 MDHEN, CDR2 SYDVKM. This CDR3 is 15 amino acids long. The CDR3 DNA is TGTGCCAGCACCAGCGGACAGACCAGCTCCTACGAGCAGTACTTC. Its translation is CASTSGQTSSYEQYF.

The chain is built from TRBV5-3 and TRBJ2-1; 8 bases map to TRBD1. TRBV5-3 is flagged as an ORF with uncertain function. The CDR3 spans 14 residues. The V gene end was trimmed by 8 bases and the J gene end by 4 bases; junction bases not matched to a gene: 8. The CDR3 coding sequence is TGTGCCAGCCGGCTGGACAGGGAATACAATGAGCAGTTCTTC. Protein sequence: CASRLDREYNEQFF.

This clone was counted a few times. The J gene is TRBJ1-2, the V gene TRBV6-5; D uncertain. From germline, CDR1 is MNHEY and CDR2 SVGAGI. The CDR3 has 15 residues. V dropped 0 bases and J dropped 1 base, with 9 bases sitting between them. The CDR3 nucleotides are TGTGCCAGCAGTTACTCGTTTCGGGGTAACTATGGCTACACCTTC. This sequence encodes CASSYSFRGNYGYTF.

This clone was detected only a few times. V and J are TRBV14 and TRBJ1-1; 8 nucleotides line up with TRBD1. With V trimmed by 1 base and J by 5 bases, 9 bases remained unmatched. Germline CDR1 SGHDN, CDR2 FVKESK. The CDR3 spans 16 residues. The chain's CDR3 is CASSQAGQGRKTEAFF. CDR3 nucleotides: TGTGCCAGCAGCCAAGCTGGACAGGGACGCAAAACTGAAGCTTTCTTT. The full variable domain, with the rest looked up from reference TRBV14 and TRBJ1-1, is EAGVTQFPSHSVIEKGQTVTLRCDPISGHDNLYWYRRVMGKEIKFLLHFVKESKQDESGMPNNRFLAERTGGTYSTLKVQPAELEDSGVYFCASSQAGQGRKTEAFFGQGTRLTVV.

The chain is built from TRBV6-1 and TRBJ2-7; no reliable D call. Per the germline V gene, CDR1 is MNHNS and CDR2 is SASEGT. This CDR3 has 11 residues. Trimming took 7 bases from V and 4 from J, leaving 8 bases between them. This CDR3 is CASTYLYEQYF. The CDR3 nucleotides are TGTGCCAGCACTTACTTATACGAGCAGTACTTC.

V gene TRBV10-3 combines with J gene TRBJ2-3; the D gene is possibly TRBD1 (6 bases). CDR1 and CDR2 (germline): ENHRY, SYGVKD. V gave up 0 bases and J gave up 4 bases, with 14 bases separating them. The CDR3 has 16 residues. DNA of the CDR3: TGTGCCATCAGTGAGTCGTGGACAGCCGGGGCAGATACGCAGTATTTT. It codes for CAISESWTAGADTQYF.

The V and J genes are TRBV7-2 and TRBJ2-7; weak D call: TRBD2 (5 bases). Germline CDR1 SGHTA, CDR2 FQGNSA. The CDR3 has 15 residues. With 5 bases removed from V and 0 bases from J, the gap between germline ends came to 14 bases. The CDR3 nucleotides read TGTGCCAGCAGCGCCATGCCCGGGAACTCCTACGAGCAGTACTTC. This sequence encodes CASSAMPGNSYEQYF.

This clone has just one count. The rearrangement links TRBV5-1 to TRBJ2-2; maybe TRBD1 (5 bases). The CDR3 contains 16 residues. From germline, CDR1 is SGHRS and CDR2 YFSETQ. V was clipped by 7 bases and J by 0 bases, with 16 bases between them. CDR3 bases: TGCGCCAGCGGTAGGGGTATTTTCCCGAACACCGGGGAGCTGTTTTTT. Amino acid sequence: CASGRGIFPNTGELFF.